This T cell receptor beta chain was identified during a study of T-cell reconstitution after alpha-beta-depleted transplantation in children. Regarding the study as a whole: Newly generated T cells supplied most T-cell counts and diversity one year post-transplant.

This clonotype was counted many times. The antigen is unknown. One end of the junction fails to match germline, which may point to a read error. Germline values: CDR1 SNHLY, CDR2 FYNNEI. This CDR3 is built from 14 residues. Preparation of the TCRbeta library used unique molecular identifiers. TCRdb called the PCR reads again in MiXCR, with one record for every CDR3 protein. The data show approximately 110,000 distinct CDR3 sequences, with 10% to 13% seen just once and nearly 35% held by the top ten. The sample in question was PBMCs, obtained before TCRalphabeta/CD19-depleted stem cell transplant. This sequence was found in a boy aged 2-9 years with acute lymphoblastic leukemia, due to receive a stem cell transplant. The chain uses TRBV2 and TRBJ2-7; D may be TRBD1 (5 bases). CDR3 sequence reads: CASSEGGAWYEQYF. CDR3 coding DNA: TGTGCCAGTAGTGAAGGTGGGGCATGGTACGAGCAGTACTTC.